This T cell receptor (beta chain) was found in a study of T cell responses to AZD1222 COVID-19 vaccine. Regarding the study as a whole: Scientists sampled the repertoires only once the peak T cell response had passed. Regions 160-218 and 743-854 dominated among vaccine-associated CD4 TCRs spanning spike.

Sequencing was performed with immunoSEQ multiplex PCR; in TCRdb, only in-frame clones are kept and a portion is missing. The sample holds about 150,000 clones; 85% to 95% are singletons and the top ten take less than 2%. Worth noting for this clone: Its antigen remains unidentified.

After removal of 10 bases from V and 1 base from J, the junction contained 13 bases not matched to a gene. CDR3 length: 16 residues. Per germline, CDR1 SGHTA and CDR2 FQGNSA. The receptor's source is an adult in good health. The chain joins TRBV7-2 to TRBJ1-3; 7 positions match TRBD1. This specimen consisted of peripheral blood, obtained on day 0 of AZD1222 vaccination. DNA of the CDR3: TGTGCCACCGGTGCCTCAGGGGGTCTGTCTGGAAACACCATATATTTT. Translation: CATGASGGLSGNTIYF.